This TCR beta chain was obtained from a study of T cells after yellow fever vaccination. The study, taken as a whole, reports: Of the clonotypes, a small share occurred in both CD4 and CD8 compartments. The secondary response peaked faster, at day 5 versus 15, but was weaker. Contaminants from the bulk population, in the form of abundant clonotypes, could be found in FACS-sorted repertoires.

TCR cDNA, made by 5'RACE template switching, carried an added universal primer site and UMIs. TCRdb ran MiXCR on the 5' RACE reads and lists one entry per CDR3 protein. The table shows 140,000 to 150,000 distinct CDR3 sequences, with just over 6.5% occurring only once. At least ten counts were recorded for this clonotype. As yet, its antigen is unknown. V was cut by 4 bases and J by 2 bases, with 6 bases left in between. The CDR3 is 13 amino acids. The source of this sequence is a young man who received the YFV17D yellow fever vaccine. The specimen comprised CD4+ T cells sorted from PBMCs, sampled 10 days after the yellow fever booster vaccination. This rearrangement joins TRBV12-3 or TRBV12-4 to TRBJ1-5; D is perhaps TRBD1 (5 bases). CDR3 sequence: CASSWGRNQPQHF. DNA for the CDR3: TGTGCCAGCAGTTGGGGACGCAATCAGCCCCAGCATTTT.